The clone carrying this T cell receptor beta chain was seen a handful of times. No antigen is known for it. These data originate in a study of T-cell memory formation after mild COVID-19. Looking at the study overall: Largely, TCR clusters stayed within a single donor.

Using constant-segment primers, 5'RACE produced TCR alpha and TCR beta cDNA libraries carrying sample barcodes and UMIs. From the 5' RACE reads, TCRdb called clonotypes with MiXCR, one entry per CDR3 protein. The sample has 250,000 or so distinct CDR3 sequences, 8% to 10% seen once. Study results and limitations: Clones that contracted from day 15 to 85 were balanced CD4/CD8, while later expanders leaned CD4+. For contracting clones, CD4+ ones sat mainly in CM and EM, CD8+ in EMRA.

The sequenced material came from PBMCs or a T cell subset sorted from them (not recorded which). The clonotype originates from a man younger than 35 who had mild COVID-19 (a few samples of this study predate the infection). Cell type and time point are not known.

The CDR3 sequence: CASAIYREGTYEQYF. CDR3 sequence (DNA): TGTGCCAGCGCTATATACAGGGAAGGAACCTACGAGCAGTACTTC. The genes are TRBV18 and TRBJ2-7, with a possible D match to TRBD1 (6 bases). The germline CDR1 and CDR2 sequences are KGHSH and LQKENI. This CDR3 spans 15 amino acids. The V end lost 8 bases, the J end lost 2 bases, and 19 bases lay between the germline ends.